What follows is one T cell receptor (beta chain) and its context. Its specificity is unknown. Germline V CDR1 and CDR2: GTSNPN, SVGIG (reference sequence). V lost 1 base, J lost 6 bases, and 9 bases lay in between. The CDR3 sequence is 13 residues long. This entry comes from a study of cytomegalovirus exposure and HLA in healthy donors. Study observations and caveats: When analyzed later, the rates of TCR association showed variation by HLA locus, with DRB1 the most and HLA-C the fewest. Reports described diagnosis of cytomegalovirus status by the classifier as highly specific and sensitive. Per published accounts, TCR beta sequences correctly predicted the HLA-A and HLA-B alleles of most subjects.

The PCR had 60 Vbeta and 13 Jbeta primers. Assay: immunoSEQ multiplex PCR; the TCRdb copy retains only in-frame clones and omits some. The sample comprises over 150,000 clones, 70% to 90% of which are singletons, and 2% to 2.5% rests with the top ten. The rearrangement joins TRBV30 to TRBJ2-2, with D unresolved. The receptor's source is a male donor in good health and CMV-seronegative. The sample taken for sequencing was PBMCs. This CDR3 reads CAWSGASSGELFF. Here the CDR3 DNA reads TGTGCCTGGAGTGGGGCCAGCTCCGGGGAGCTGTTTTTT.